This is a list of T cell receptor beta chains from one sample in a study of human T cells and chemical hapten exposure. TCRdb re-called the 5' RACE reads through MiXCR, storing one row per CDR3 protein. The repertoire consists of under 85,000 distinct CDR3 sequences, with approximately 8% occurring once and the leading ten covering 2% to 2.5%. The receptor source for this set is a male donor in good health. CDR3s include the opening cysteine and the closing phenylalanine or tryptophan. Fields, in order: V gene, J gene, clone size, D gene, CDR3 DNA, CDR3 protein. The D gene is left open where the match is weak. Size values are once, few and many counts, or a class for expanded clones, and some rows have none.

TRBV28	TRBJ2-1	few	TRBD1	TGTGCCAGCAGTTTAGTAGGGACAGGGGATGAGCAGTTCTTC	CASSLVGTGDEQFF
TRBV11-2	TRBJ2-1	-	-	TGTGCCAGCAGCTTAGTCCAGGGCCCGTATGAGCAGTTCTTC	CASSLVQGPYEQFF
TRBV12-3/TRBV12-4	TRBJ2-3	many	TRBD2	TGTGCCAGCAGTTTACATTGGTCTAGCGGTAGCACAGATACGCAGTATTTT	CASSLHWSSGSTDTQYF
TRBV5-4	TRBJ2-3	-	TRBD2	TGTGCCAGCAGCTCCTTAGCGGGAGAAGGGAATACGCAGTATTTT	CASSSLAGEGNTQYF
TRBV5-1	TRBJ2-3	many	-	TGCGCCAGCAGCTACCCAGGGGCAGATACGCAGTATTTT	CASSYPGADTQYF
TRBV10-3	TRBJ1-1	few	-	TGTGCCATCAGTGGCAGCGGCACTGAAGCTTTCTTT	CAISGSGTEAFF
TRBV5-1	TRBJ1-4	-	-	TGCGCCAGCAGCACCCTGGGACGGATGGGGGAAAAACTGTTTTTT	CASSTLGRMGEKLFF
TRBV7-2	TRBJ1-2	few	-	TGTGCGCATAGACAGGAACCGAACTATGGCTACACCTTC	CAHRQEPNYGYTF
TRBV28	TRBJ2-7	many	TRBD2	TGTGCCAGCAGTTCCGGACTAGCAGCCTACGAGCAGTACTTC	CASSSGLAAYEQYF
TRBV7-2	TRBJ2-1	-	-	TGTGCCAGCAGCTTAAGAGGACATAGCTCCTACAATGAGCAGTTCTTC	CASSLRGHSSYNEQFF
TRBV7-8	TRBJ1-5	-	-	TGTGCCAGCAGCTTAGCGTGGGGGAAAAGCAATCAGCCCCAGCATTTT	CASSLAWGKSNQPQHF
TRBV27	TRBJ2-7	many	-	TGTGCCAGCAGTCCATCAACGCCCTACGAGCAGTACTTC	CASSPSTPYEQYF
TRBV5-1	TRBJ2-3	-	TRBD2	TGCGCCAGCACGACTAGCTATGGAGATACGCAGTATTTT	CASTTSYGDTQYF
TRBV6-6	TRBJ2-7	few	-	TGTGCCAGCAGGACCCCACGACAGGTGGGTTTGGACGAGCAGTACTTC	CASRTPRQVGLDEQYF
TRBV29-1	TRBJ2-5	many	TRBD1	TGCAGCGTTAGAGGGACAGGCCAAGAGACCCAGTACTTC	CSVRGTGQETQYF
TRBV29-1	TRBJ2-5	few	TRBD1	TGCAGCGTTGGTGACAGGGCGAGGAAGACCCAGTACTTC	CSVGDRARKTQYF
TRBV10-3	TRBJ1-6	few	-	TGTGCCATCAGTGCAGGGCAAACGAATAATTCACCCCTCCACTTT	CAISAGQTNNSPLHF
TRBV4-2	TRBJ2-7	-	TRBD2	TGTGCCAGCAGCCAAGACGCGGGAGGGGCCTACGAGCAGTACTTC	CASSQDAGGAYEQYF
TRBV5-1	TRBJ2-3	few	TRBD2	TGCGCCAGCAGCTTGGTAAGACTAGCGGGATCTAGCACAGATACGCAGTATTTT	CASSLVRLAGSSTDTQYF
TRBV6-6	TRBJ1-4	few	-	TGTGCCAGCAGTACCGACCGGGAAAAACTGTTTTTT	CASSTDREKLFF
TRBV30	TRBJ1-5	-	-	TGTGCCTGGAGCTTCGGCAGGGTTGAGCCCCAGCATTTT	CAWSFGRVEPQHF
TRBV12-5	TRBJ1-3	few	-	TGTGCTAGTGGTTCAACCCAGGGAATTCAAAACACCATATATTTT	CASGSTQGIQNTIYF